This T cell receptor (beta chain) was identified in a study of blood T cell repertoires in COVID-19. The germline V gene encodes CDR1 LGHDT and CDR2 YNNKEL (reference sequence). This CDR3 spans 13 amino acids. V was trimmed by 2 bases and J by 3 bases, leaving 5 bases between them. Method: immunoSEQ multiplex PCR; TCRdb's copy keeps in-frame clones and lacks some. The data hold over 150,000 clones, with around nine tenths observed a single time. This clone has more than one count but fewer than ten. The rearrangement joins TRBV3-1 (or the pseudogene TRBV3-2) to TRBJ2-1; D remains unclear. This TCR came from a young woman who had recovered from COVID-19. What was sequenced was peripheral blood. The DNA of the CDR3 is TGTGCCAGCAGCCAAACAGACTACAATGAGCAGTTCTTC. It translates to CASSQTDYNEQFF.